This TCR beta chain is drawn from a study of blood T cell repertoires in COVID-19. On the study more broadly: Samples came from the United States, Italy and Spain, spanning acute and convalescent COVID-19. PBMCs, B-cell-depleted T cells, or T cells were the source of the cDNA or gDNA that made up the material.

Source study methods: Amplification from reference gene primers served as the basis for estimated nucleated cell counts. Only in-frame clones appear in the TCRdb table, and some are missing; sequencing was by immunoSEQ multiplex PCR. V and J calls and clone size are those listed in that table; D and trimming were worked out from the DNA. This table holds some 50,000 clones, approximately 85% found once. CDR3 length: 18 residues. V dropped 4 bases and J dropped 6; count of bases not matched to a gene: 16. Germline V CDR1 and CDR2: LNHDA, SQIVND (reference sequence). The chain joins TRBV19 to TRBJ1-5; 9 bases map to TRBD1. The sample consisted of peripheral blood. The TCR was taken from a human donor in a cohort sampled during active COVID-19. This CDR3 is CASSNLFPGQGDGQPQHF. The DNA for the CDR3 is TGTGCCAGTAGTAACCTGTTCCCGGGACAGGGAGATGGTCAGCCCCAGCATTTT.